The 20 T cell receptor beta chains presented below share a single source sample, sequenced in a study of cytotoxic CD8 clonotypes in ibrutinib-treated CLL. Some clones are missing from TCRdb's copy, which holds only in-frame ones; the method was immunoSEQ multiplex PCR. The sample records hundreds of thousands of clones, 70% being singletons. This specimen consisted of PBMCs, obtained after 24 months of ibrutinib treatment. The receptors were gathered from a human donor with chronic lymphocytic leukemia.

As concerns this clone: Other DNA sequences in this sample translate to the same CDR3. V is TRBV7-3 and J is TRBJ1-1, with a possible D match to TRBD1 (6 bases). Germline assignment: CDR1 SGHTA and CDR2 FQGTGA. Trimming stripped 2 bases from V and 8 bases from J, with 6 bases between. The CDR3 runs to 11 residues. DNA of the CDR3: TGTGCCAGCAGCTTAGGGACAGAAGCTTTCTTT. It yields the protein CASSLGTEAFF.

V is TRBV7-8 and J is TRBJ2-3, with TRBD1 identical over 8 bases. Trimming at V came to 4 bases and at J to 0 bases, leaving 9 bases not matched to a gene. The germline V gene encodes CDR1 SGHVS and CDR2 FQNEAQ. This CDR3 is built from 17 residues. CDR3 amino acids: CASSSGQALASTDTQYF. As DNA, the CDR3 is TGTGCCAGCAGCTCGGGACAGGCCTTAGCTAGCACAGATACGCAGTATTTT.

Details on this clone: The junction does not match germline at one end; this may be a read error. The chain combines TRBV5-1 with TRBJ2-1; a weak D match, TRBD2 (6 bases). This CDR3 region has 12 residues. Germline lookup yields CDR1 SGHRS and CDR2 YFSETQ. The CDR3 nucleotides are TGCGCCAGCAGCTTATCCGGGACTTTAAGAATCTTC. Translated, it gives CASSLSGTLRIF.

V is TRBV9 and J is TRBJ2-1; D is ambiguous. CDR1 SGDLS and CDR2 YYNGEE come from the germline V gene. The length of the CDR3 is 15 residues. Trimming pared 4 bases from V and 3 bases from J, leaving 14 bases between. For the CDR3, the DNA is TGTGCCAGCAGCCCCGGCGGTGAATTCTACAATGAGCAGTTCTTC. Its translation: CASSPGGEFYNEQFF.

The CDR3 DNA sequence: TGTGCCAGCAGCGCGACTAGCGGGAGGGCCCCCACCGGGGAGCTGTTTTTT. Its translation: CASSATSGRAPTGELFF. The J gene is TRBJ2-2, the V gene TRBV9, with 14 bases identical to TRBD2. Germline CDR1 is SGDLS and CDR2 is YYNGEE. CDR3 size: 17 residues. Germline trimming cut 3 bases from V and 4 bases from J; bases unmatched to any gene: 5. The full variable domain, in which reference TRBV9 and TRBJ2-2 provide the parts outside the CDR3, is DSGVTQTPKHLITATGQRVTLRCSPRSGDLSVYWYQQSLDQGLQFLIQYYNGEERAKGNILERFSAQQFPDLHSELNLSSLELGDSALYFCASSATSGRAPTGELFFGEGSRLTVL.

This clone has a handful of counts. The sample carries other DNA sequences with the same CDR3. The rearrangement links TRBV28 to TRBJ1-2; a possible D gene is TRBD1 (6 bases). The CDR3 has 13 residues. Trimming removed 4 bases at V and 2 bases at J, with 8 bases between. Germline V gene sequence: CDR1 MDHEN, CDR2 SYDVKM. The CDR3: CASSSDRNYGYTF. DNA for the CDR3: TGTGCCAGCAGTTCCGACAGGAACTATGGCTACACCTTC.

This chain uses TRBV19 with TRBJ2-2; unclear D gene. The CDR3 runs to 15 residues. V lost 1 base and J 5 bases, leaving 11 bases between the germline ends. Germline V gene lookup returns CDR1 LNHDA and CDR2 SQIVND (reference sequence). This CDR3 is CASSIAPPGTGELFF. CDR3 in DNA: TGTGCCAGTAGTATAGCCCCCCCCGGGACCGGGGAGCTGTTTTTT.

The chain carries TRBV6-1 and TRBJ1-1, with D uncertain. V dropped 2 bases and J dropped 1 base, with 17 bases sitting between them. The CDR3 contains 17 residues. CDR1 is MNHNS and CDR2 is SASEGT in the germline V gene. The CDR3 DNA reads TGTGCCAGCAGTGAATGGGGAGACATGATGGGGAACACTGAAGCTTTCTTT. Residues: CASSEWGDMMGNTEAFF.

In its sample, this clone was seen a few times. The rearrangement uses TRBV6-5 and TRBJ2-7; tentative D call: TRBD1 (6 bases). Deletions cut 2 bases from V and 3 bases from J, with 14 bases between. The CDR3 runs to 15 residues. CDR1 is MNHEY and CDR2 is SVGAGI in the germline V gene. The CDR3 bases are TGTGCCAGCAGTTACGATACAGGGCAATTCTACGAGCAGTACTTC. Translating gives CASSYDTGQFYEQYF.

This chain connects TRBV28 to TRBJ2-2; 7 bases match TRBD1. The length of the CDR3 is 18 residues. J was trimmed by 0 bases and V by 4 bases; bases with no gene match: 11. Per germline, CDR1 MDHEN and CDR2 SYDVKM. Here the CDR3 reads CASSSSPGTVTNTGELFF. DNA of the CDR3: TGTGCCAGCAGTTCATCTCCCGGGACAGTCACGAACACCGGGGAGCTGTTTTTT.

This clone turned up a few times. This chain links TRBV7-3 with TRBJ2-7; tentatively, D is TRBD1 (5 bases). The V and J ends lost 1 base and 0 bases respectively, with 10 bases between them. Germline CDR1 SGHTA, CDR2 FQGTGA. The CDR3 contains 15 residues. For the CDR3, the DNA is TGTGCCAGCAGCTTAAATTGGGGCAGCTCCTACGAGCAGTACTTC. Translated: CASSLNWGSSYEQYF. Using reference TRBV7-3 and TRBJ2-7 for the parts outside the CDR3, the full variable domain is GAGVSQTPSNKVTEKGKYVELRCDPISGHTALYWYRQSLGQGPEFLIYFQGTGAADDSGLPNDRFFAVRPEGSVSTLKIQRTERGDSAVYLCASSLNWGSSYEQYFGPGTRLTVT.

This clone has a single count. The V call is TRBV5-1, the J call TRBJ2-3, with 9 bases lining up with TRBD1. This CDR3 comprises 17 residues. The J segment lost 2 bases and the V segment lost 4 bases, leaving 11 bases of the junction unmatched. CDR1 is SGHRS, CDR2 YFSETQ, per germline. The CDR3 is CASSHDSTGGITDTQYF. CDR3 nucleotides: TGCGCCAGCAGCCACGATTCGACAGGGGGAATCACAGATACGCAGTATTTT.

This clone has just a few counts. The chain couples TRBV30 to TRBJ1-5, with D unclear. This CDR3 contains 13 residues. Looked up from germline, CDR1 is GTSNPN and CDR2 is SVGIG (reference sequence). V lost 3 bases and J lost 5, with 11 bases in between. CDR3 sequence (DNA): TGTGCCTGGAGCCGGGGTTATGATCAGCCCCAGCATTTT. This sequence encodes CAWSRGYDQPQHF. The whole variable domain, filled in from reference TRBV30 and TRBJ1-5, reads SQTIHQWPATLVQPVGSPLSLECTVEGTSNPNLYWYRQAAGRGLQLLFYSVGIGQISSEVPQNLSASRPQDRQFILSSKKLLLSDSGFYLCAWSRGYDQPQHFGDGTRLSIL.

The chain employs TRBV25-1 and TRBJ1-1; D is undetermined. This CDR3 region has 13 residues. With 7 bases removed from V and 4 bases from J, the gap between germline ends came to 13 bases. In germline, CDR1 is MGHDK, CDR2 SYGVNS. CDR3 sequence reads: CASTYSRVTEAFF. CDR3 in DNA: TGTGCCAGCACCTATAGTAGGGTCACTGAAGCTTTCTTT.

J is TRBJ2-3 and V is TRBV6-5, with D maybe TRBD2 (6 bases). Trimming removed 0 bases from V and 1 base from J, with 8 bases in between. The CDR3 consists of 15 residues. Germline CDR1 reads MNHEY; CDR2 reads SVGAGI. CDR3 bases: TGTGCCAGCAGTTACTCTAGCGGACGCACAGATACGCAGTATTTT. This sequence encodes CASSYSSGRTDTQYF.

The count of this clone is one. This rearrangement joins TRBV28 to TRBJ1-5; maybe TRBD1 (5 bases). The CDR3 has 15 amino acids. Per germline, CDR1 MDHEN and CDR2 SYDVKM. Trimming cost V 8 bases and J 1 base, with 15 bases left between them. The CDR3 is CASGSPSGSNQPQHF. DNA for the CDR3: TGTGCCAGCGGAAGCCCCTCAGGGAGCAATCAGCCCCAGCATTTT.

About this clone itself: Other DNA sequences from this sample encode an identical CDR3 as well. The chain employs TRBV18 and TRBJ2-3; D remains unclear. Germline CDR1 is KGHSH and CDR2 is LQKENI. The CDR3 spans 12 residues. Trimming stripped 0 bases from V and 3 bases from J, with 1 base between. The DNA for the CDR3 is TGTGCCAGCTCACCACCGACAGATACGCAGTATTTT. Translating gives CASSPPTDTQYF.

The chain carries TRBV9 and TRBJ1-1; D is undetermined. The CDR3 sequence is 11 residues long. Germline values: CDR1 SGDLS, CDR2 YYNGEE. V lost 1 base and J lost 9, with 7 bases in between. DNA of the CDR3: TGTGCCAGCAGCGTACAAGGGAAAGCTTTCTTT. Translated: CASSVQGKAFF.

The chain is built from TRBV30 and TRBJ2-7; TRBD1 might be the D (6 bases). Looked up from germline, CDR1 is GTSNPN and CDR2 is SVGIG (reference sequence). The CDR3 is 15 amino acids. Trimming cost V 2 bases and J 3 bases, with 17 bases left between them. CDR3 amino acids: CAWSPWTVLRYEQYF. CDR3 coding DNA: TGTGCCTGGAGTCCCTGGACAGTCCTACGCTACGAGCAGTACTTC.

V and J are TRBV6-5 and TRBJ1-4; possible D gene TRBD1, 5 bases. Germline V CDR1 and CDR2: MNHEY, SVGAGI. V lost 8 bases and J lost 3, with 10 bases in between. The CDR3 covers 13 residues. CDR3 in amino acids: CASRGRANEKLFF. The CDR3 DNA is TGTGCCAGCCGGGGGAGGGCTAATGAAAAACTGTTTTTT.